Presented here are 20 T cell receptor beta chains from one specimen sequenced in a study of blood T cells in healthy people across ages. A second PCR, run for 7 to 11 cycles, used a sample-barcoded 5' primer plus a J-beta primer mix. TCRdb recomputed calls from the 5' RACE reads with MiXCR, one row per CDR3 protein. The sample records some 780,000 distinct CDR3 sequences, roughly 56% being singletons. The sequenced material came from blood. The receptors shown here come from a man aged 35 to 55 in good health.

The V gene is TRBV5-1, the J gene TRBJ1-2, with a weak D call TRBD1 (6 bases). CDR1 is SGHRS, CDR2 YFSETQ, per germline. V gave up 5 bases and J gave up 5 bases, with 13 bases separating them. This CDR3 has 13 amino acids. Here the CDR3 reads CASSSEQGYGYTF. CDR3 coding DNA: TGCGCCAGCAGTTCGGAACAGGGATATGGCTACACCTTC.

The CDR3 spells CSVEVSTGHYEQYF. The CDR3 DNA reads TGCAGCGTTGAAGTCTCCACCGGCCACTACGAGCAGTACTTC. This chain connects TRBV29-1 to TRBJ2-7; no reliable D call. The germline V gene encodes CDR1 SQVTM and CDR2 ANQGSEA. CDR3 length: 14 amino acids. V lost 1 base to trimming and J lost 3 bases, with 13 bases between them.

This clonotype was counted a few times. The chain joins TRBV28 to TRBJ2-7; a possible D gene is TRBD2 (5 bases). The CDR3 loop spans 14 amino acids. Germline V gene sequence: CDR1 MDHEN, CDR2 SYDVKM. Trimming pared 3 bases from V and 3 bases from J, leaving 12 bases between. Here the CDR3 reads CASSFGLGIYEQYF. The CDR3 bases are TGTGCCAGCAGTTTTGGACTCGGAATCTACGAGCAGTACTTC.

This chain uses TRBV4-3 with TRBJ2-5; tentative D call: TRBD2 (7 bases). Germline lookup yields CDR1 LGHNA and CDR2 YSLEER. The V end lost 8 bases, the J end lost 11 bases, and 27 bases lay between the germline ends. The CDR3 loop spans 15 amino acids. CDR3 loop: CASQDLGGPRDEQYF. The CDR3 coding sequence is TGCGCCAGCCAGGACTTGGGGGGGCCGAGGGATGAGCAGTACTTC.

This clonotype was seen only a few times. This chain uses TRBV20-1 with TRBJ2-1; tentative D call: TRBD2 (5 bases). There are 15 residues in the CDR3. Between the trimmed V and J ends, which lost 0 bases and 1 base, there was a span of 10 bases. Germline loops: CDR1 DFQATT, CDR2 SNEGSKA (reference sequence). The CDR3 DNA is TGCAGTGCTAGAGATCGGGAATTATCCTACAATGAGCAGTTCTTC. This gives the protein CSARDRELSYNEQFF.

Concerning this clonotype itself: Relative to the germline gene, one junction end is altered; a read error may explain this. The chain combines TRBV29-1 with TRBJ2-3, with D perhaps matching TRBD1 or TRBD2 (5 bases each). CDR3 length equals 14 residues. Germline V gene data show CDR1 as SQVTM and CDR2 as ANQGSEA. The CDR3 sequence: CSVGGIPSTDTQYF. CDR3 DNA: TGCAGCGTTGGGGGGATACCTAGCACGGATACGCAGTATTTT.

The chain couples TRBV9 to TRBJ1-4; D remains unclear. Germline CDR1 SGDLS, CDR2 YYNGEE. The CDR3 is 12 amino acids. V was trimmed by 7 bases and J by 4 bases, leaving 8 bases between them. CDR3 bases: TGTGCCAGCGGGCAGGATAATGAAAAACTGTTTTTT. Its protein product is CASGQDNEKLFF.

This rearrangement joins TRBV4-3 to TRBJ1-2; no firm D call. The germline V and J ends were trimmed by 1 base and 7 bases, with 13 bases remaining between them. Germline CDR1 LGHNA, CDR2 YSLEER. The CDR3 extends over 14 amino acids. The CDR3 coding sequence is TGCGCCAGCAGCCAAGGTGTAAGGTTGGGTGGCTACACCTTC. It encodes CASSQGVRLGGYTF.

The chain links TRBV5-1 to TRBJ2-1, with 15 positions matching TRBD2. There are 14 residues in the CDR3. Germline CDR1 SGHRS, CDR2 YFSETQ. The J segment lost 14 bases and the V segment lost 4 bases, leaving 7 bases of the junction unmatched. As DNA, the CDR3 is TGCGCCAGCAGCAAGGGACTAGCGGGGGGTATAGAGTTCTTC. Its translation: CASSKGLAGGIEFF.

This clonotype has a handful of counts. The chain carries TRBV6-1 and TRBJ2-5, with TRBD2 identical over 7 bases. The germline gives CDR1 MNHNS, CDR2 SASEGT. V was clipped by 1 base and J by 5 bases; unmatched bases: 4. This CDR3 region has 14 residues. The CDR3 here is CASSEGLAHETQYF. The CDR3 DNA follows: TGTGCCAGCAGTGAAGGACTAGCCCACGAGACCCAGTACTTC.

This clonotype was observed a handful of times. The chain links TRBV7-9 to TRBJ2-7; either TRBD1 or TRBD2 may fit D (5 bases each). V lost 4 bases and J 5 bases, leaving 12 bases between the germline ends. The CDR3 covers 13 residues. CDR1 SEHNR and CDR2 FQNEAQ come from the germline V gene (reference sequence). The CDR3 loop reads CASSSARDHEQYF. The CDR3 nucleotides are TGTGCCAGCAGCTCGGCCAGGGACCACGAGCAGTACTTC.

This chain links TRBV11-2 with TRBJ2-3; 10 bases agree with TRBD2. V was pared by 8 bases and J by 2 bases, with 1 base of the junction left unmatched. The CDR3 loop spans 13 amino acids. The germline gives CDR1 SGHAT, CDR2 FQNNGV. The CDR3 DNA reads TGTGCCAGCCTAGCGGGGGACACAGATACGCAGTATTTT. The encoded protein is CASLAGDTDTQYF.

Worth noting for this clonotype: The junction shows a germline mismatch at one end, possibly a read error. The chain joins TRBV7-7 to TRBJ2-7; 11 nucleotides line up with TRBD2. CDR1 is SSHAT, CDR2 FNYEAQ, per germline (reference sequence). The CDR3 loop spans 17 amino acids. CDR3 nucleotides: TGTGCTAGCAGCTCTAGTAAGACTAGCGGGAACCCAAACGAGCAGTACTTC. This gives the protein CASSSSKTSGNPNEQYF.

The chain links TRBV5-1 to TRBJ2-7; D gene uncertain. The CDR3 length is 12 residues. V lost 0 bases and J lost 5, with 6 bases in between. CDR1 is SGHRS and CDR2 is YFSETQ in the germline V gene. The CDR3 loop is CASSLVSDEQYF. CDR3 nucleotides: TGCGCCAGCAGCTTGGTGTCAGACGAGCAGTACTTC.

Here the CDR3 DNA reads TGCGCCAGCAGCCCGCGACTTCTTACAGGGGATTACGAGACCCAGTACTTC. It translates to CASSPRLLTGDYETQYF. This sequence joins TRBV5-1 and TRBJ2-5, with 7 bases that match TRBD1. The CDR3 extends over 17 amino acids. V lost 4 bases and J lost 5; bases outside the gene matches: 17. Germline lookup yields CDR1 SGHRS and CDR2 YFSETQ.

The V call is TRBV15, the J call TRBJ2-1; D may match TRBD1 or TRBD2 (5 bases each). The CDR3 covers 13 residues. V gave up 8 bases and J gave up 6 bases, with 14 bases separating them. Per the germline V gene, CDR1 is LNHNV and CDR2 is YYDKDF (reference sequence). The CDR3 coding sequence is TGTGCCACCGTTGGGGGACCAGCCAATGAGCAGTTCTTC. It codes for CATVGGPANEQFF.

This clonotype was counted ten times or more. A much larger clone lies a single base off, so this may be a read error. The genes are TRBV4-1 and TRBJ2-5; 9 bases map to TRBD2. Germline V gene lookup returns CDR1 MGHRA and CDR2 YSYEKL. J lost 11 bases, V lost 3 bases, and 16 bases had no gene match. The CDR3 sequence is 16 residues long. CDR3 nucleotide sequence: TGCGCCAGCAGCCACGTTGGTGCGGGAGGGTACAATGAGCAGTACTTC. This gives the protein CASSHVGAGGYNEQYF.

This clonotype was counted only a few times. The J gene is TRBJ2-6, the V gene TRBV20-1; D uncertain. Trimming removed 0 bases from V and 1 base from J, with 7 bases in between. CDR1 is DFQATT, CDR2 SNEGSKA, per germline (reference sequence). This CDR3 is 15 amino acids long. The CDR3 here is CSARDPGSGANVLTF. The DNA for the CDR3 is TGCAGTGCTAGAGATCCCGGTTCTGGGGCCAACGTCCTGACTTTC.

The chain carries TRBV6-1 and TRBJ2-6; D gene uncertain. The CDR3 spans 12 residues. Germline CDR1 MNHNS, CDR2 SASEGT. The V gene lost 3 bases and the J gene lost 8 bases, with 5 bases spanning the gap. CDR3 DNA: TGTGCCAGCAGTGAGCCTCCCAACGTCCTGACTTTC. Its protein product is CASSEPPNVLTF.

This clonotype showed up just a few times. In DNA form, the CDR3 reads TGCAGCGTTGGCAGCGGAGCCTACGAGCAGTACTTC. Protein: CSVGSGAYEQYF. The gene calls are TRBV29-1 and TRBJ2-7; D is perhaps TRBD2 (5 bases). Trimming removed 4 bases from V and 2 bases from J, with 9 bases in between. CDR1 is SQVTM, CDR2 ANQGSEA, per germline. This CDR3 is 12 amino acids long.